This TCR beta chain stems from a study of blood T cell repertoires in COVID-19. Per the original data handling: Amplifying reference gene primers gave estimates of nucleated cell counts. Data came from immunoSEQ multiplex PCR; TCRdb stores just in-frame clones and leaves some out. V and J calls plus clone size are reproduced from that table; the DNA served to infer D and trimming. The sample shows roughly 72,000 clones, less than 85% of them seen only once. The V end lost 4 bases, the J end lost 1 base, and 10 bases lay between the germline ends. The CDR3 has 14 residues. Germline CDR1 and CDR2: SGHRS and YFSETQ.

The sample was peripheral blood. V gene TRBV5-1 combines with J gene TRBJ2-3, with D possibly being TRBD2 (6 bases). The receptor was derived from an elderly woman with active or convalescent COVID-19. CDR3 region: CASSPGLGTDTQYF. The CDR3, as DNA: TGCGCCAGCAGCCCGGGACTTGGCACAGATACGCAGTATTTT.